This TCR beta chain was retrieved from a study of shared clonotypes between healthy human individuals (dated by TCRdb to about 2020). As for the study more broadly: A couple of women and a few men aged 18 to 49 years were included in the cohort. To estimate repertoire size and how much clonotype sharing occurs between individuals, the study deeply sequenced the blood TCR repertoires of several healthy adults. To increase sequencing depth and limit assay-specific biases, different laboratories used diverse techniques to prepare libraries and sequence TCR repertoires. Between about 0.94 and 8.9 billion PBMCs per donor were obtained by leukapheresis.

The donors were healthy, HIV-negative adults who had no recently reported acute infections or vaccinations. All donors were Caucasian adults living in Nashville, Tennessee, USA. For unsorted samples, tens of millions of PBMCs were counted, and genomic DNA was extracted using the QIAamp DNA Blood Mini kit. Blood was collected by leukapheresis, and PBMCs were isolated by Ficoll-Histopaque density gradient centrifugation and then cryopreserved in liquid nitrogen vapor phase. Using the deep immunoSEQ assay, TCR CDR3 regions were amplified from genomic DNA by multiplex PCR. Extracted genomic DNA from each cell subset was distributed evenly across all wells of several immunoSEQ 96-well plates, and each plate was treated as a replicate. For unsorted PBMC, approximately 300 ng of genomic DNA, equivalent to approximately 30,000 T cell genomes, went into each replicate PCR. Ten immunoSEQ deep assay plates were used to sequence the unsorted PBMC genomic DNA. Purified libraries were measured with a Qubit 3.0 fluorometer, size-checked on a Bioanalyzer 2100, and measured again with the KAPA Library Quantification kit. Every immunoSEQ 96-well plate was sequenced on a dedicated single-read 150-cycle Illumina NextSeq 550 flow cell. Regarding the original processing steps: The immunoSEQ output contained only junctional sequences without quality scores, so filtering could not match that applied to full-length reads. Sequences were annotated with PyIR, a Python wrapper for IgBLAST v1.9, and V/J genes and CDR3 were assigned using IMGT germline references. Reads with weak V/J assignments (E-value above 1e-6), missing CDR3, stop codons, out-of-frame junctions, or ambiguous translated residues were removed. A V3J clonotype was defined by an identical inferred V gene, J gene, and CDR3 amino acid sequence. To compute the percentage overlap between repertoires, the number of shared unique clonotypes was divided by the size of the smaller repertoire. RTK rarefaction, the Chao1 estimator, and Recon v2.1 estimates of unobserved clonotypes were used to assess repertoire richness. Imported from immuneACCESS, the table was reduced by TCRdb to in-frame sequences with V and J called. These copies leave out some clones; in studies compared against another copy, an unresolved V gene accounts for under half, and the cause of the remainder is not known. For V, J and clone size, that table is used; D and trimming come from the DNA. The table for this sample lists nearly 500,000 clones; 60% to 85% of them were counted only once. 10% to 15% of the sample is taken by the ten largest.

Study-level results and caveats: Because the study included a small number of donors, the genetic and exposure-history diversity represented was limited. Based on pairwise subsampling, the degree of clonotype sharing among donors was expected to be affected by sequencing depth. Only blood was sampled, and tissue TCR repertoires likely differ from those in blood.

Note on this clone: Its target antigen remains unknown. Per-base quality was not reported, and no clone a single base away is much larger than it.

The sequencing sample was made of PBMCs. The TCR originated in a woman in her 40s in good health. Some clones in this sample may be carry-over from other donors' samples.

The DNA sequence is TGTGCCAGCAGTTTCGTAGGGGGCCAAGAGACCCAGTACTTC. The encoded protein is CASSFVGGQETQYF. The chain employs TRBV28 and TRBJ2-5; perhaps TRBD1 is the D gene, with 6 bases matching. According to the germline V gene, CDR1 reads MDHEN and CDR2 reads SYDVKM. The CDR3, cysteine through phenylalanine, is 14 amino acids long. Only the CDR3 DNA stays, 42 bases, in frame from base 1. The V and J ends are trimmed by 3 bases and 1 base, leaving 9 bases between them.